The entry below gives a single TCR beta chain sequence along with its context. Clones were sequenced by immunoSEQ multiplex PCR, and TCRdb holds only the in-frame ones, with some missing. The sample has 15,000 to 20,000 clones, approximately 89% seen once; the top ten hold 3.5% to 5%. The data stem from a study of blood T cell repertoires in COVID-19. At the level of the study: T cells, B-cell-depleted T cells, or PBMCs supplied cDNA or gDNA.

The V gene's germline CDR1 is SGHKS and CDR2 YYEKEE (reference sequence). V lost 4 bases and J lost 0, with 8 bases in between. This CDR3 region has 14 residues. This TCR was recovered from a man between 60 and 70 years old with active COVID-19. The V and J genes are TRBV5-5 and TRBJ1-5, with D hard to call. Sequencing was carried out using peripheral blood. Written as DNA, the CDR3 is TGTGCCAGCAGCCGGGAACATAGCAATCAGCCCCAGCATTTT. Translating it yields CASSREHSNQPQHF.